Shown below are 27 T cell receptor beta chains from a single sample sequenced in a study of shared clonotypes between healthy human individuals. TCRdb's copy holds only in-frame clones and misses some; the assay was immunoSEQ multiplex PCR. The sample contains more than 2,000,000 clones, around nine tenths of which appear only once. Sequenced sample: naive CD4+ T cells sorted from blood. Subset meaning: CD45RA+ positively selected. All receptors come from a man aged 18-30 years in good health.

The chain couples TRBV29-1 to TRBJ2-7; a possible D gene is TRBD2 (5 bases). The CDR3 is made up of 11 amino acids. Between the trimmed V and J ends, which lost 7 bases and 6 bases, there was a span of 13 bases. Germline loops: CDR1 SQVTM, CDR2 ANQGSEA. This chain's CDR3 is CSGEMRSEQYF. CDR3 DNA sequence: TGCAGCGGGGAGATGAGGAGCGAGCAGTACTTC.

This clone occurred a few times. This chain uses TRBV21-1 with TRBJ1-1; TRBD1 was called by the table and not checked on the DNA. TRBV21-1 is described as a pseudogene. The CDR3 is 16 amino acids. The CDR3 bases are TGTGCCAGCAGCAAACGATGGACAGGGGAATTGCCTGAAGCTTTCTTT. Encoded protein: CASSKRWTGELPEAFF.

The rearrangement joins TRBV18 to TRBJ2-7; D might be TRBD1 (5 bases). The CDR3 loop spans 14 amino acids. Germline V gene lookup returns CDR1 KGHSH and CDR2 LQKENI. V lost 1 base and J 2 bases, leaving 9 bases between the germline ends. CDR3 protein: CASSPLAGTYEQYF. DNA for the CDR3: TGTGCCAGCTCACCACTTGCAGGGACCTACGAGCAGTACTTC. Supplemented by reference TRBV18 and TRBJ2-7, the full variable domain reads NAGVMQNPRHLVRRRGQEARLRCSPMKGHSHVYWYRQLPEEGLKFMVYLQKENIIDESGMPKERFSAEFPKEGPSILRIQQVVRGDSAAYFCASSPLAGTYEQYFGPGTRLTVT.

The J gene is TRBJ2-3, the V gene TRBV5-5; 10 positions agree with TRBD2. Germline CDR1 SGHKS, CDR2 YYEKEE (reference sequence). The junction had 7 bases not matched to a gene; V was cut back by 0 bases and J by 3 bases. The CDR3 is 17 amino acids. CDR3 bases: TGTGCCAGCAGCTTGGCCTCTAGGACTAGCGGTACAGATACGCAGTATTTT. This codes for CASSLASRTSGTDTQYF.

The chain carries TRBV5-6 and TRBJ2-5, with TRBD2 matching over 7 bases. V shed 4 bases, J shed 4 bases, and the junction held 7 bases outside the gene matches. The length of the CDR3 is 14 residues. From germline, CDR1 is SGHDT and CDR2 YYEEEE. CDR3 nucleotides: TGTGCCAGCAGCATAATTTCGGGGGGAGAGACCCAGTACTTC. Translation: CASSIISGGETQYF.

The chain carries TRBV7-9 and TRBJ1-1, with TRBD1 identical over 9 bases. The CDR3 has 13 residues. The trim removed 11 bases at V and 4 bases at J, leaving 8 bases unmatched. From germline, CDR1 is SEHNR and CDR2 FQNEAQ (reference sequence). The CDR3 nucleotides read TGTGCCGAACAGGGACAGGGCGTCACTGAAGCTTTCTTT. This sequence encodes CAEQGQGVTEAFF.

The CDR3 DNA sequence: TGTGCCAGCAGCTTGGCCCCAGGGGGCGCAGGTGAAAAACTGTTTTTT. As protein: CASSLAPGGAGEKLFF. The chain uses TRBV5-8 and TRBJ1-4, with 8 bases aligning to TRBD1. Losses at the gene ends were 0 bases for V and 7 bases for J; bases not matched to a gene: 8. Germline V gene sequence: CDR1 SGHTS, CDR2 YDEGEE. The CDR3 spans 16 residues.

The rearrangement links TRBV2 to TRBJ1-2; no clear D. This CDR3 region has 11 residues. The germline gives CDR1 SNHLY, CDR2 FYNNEI. Trimming took off 2 bases at V and 6 bases at J, with 4 bases between the two ends. The CDR3: CASSESHGYTF. Written as DNA, the CDR3 is TGTGCCAGCAGTGAAAGCCATGGCTACACCTTC.

CDR3 residues: CASSEWGTNGNTIYF. CDR3 bases: TGTGCCAGCAGTGAATGGGGGACAAATGGAAACACCATATATTTT. This chain links TRBV25-1 with TRBJ1-3; tentatively, D is TRBD1 (6 bases). The CDR3 extends over 15 amino acids. V was clipped by 1 base and J by 3 bases, with 10 bases between them. Germline V gene sequence: CDR1 MGHDK, CDR2 SYGVNS. Drawing the rest from reference TRBV25-1 and TRBJ1-3, the complete variable domain is EADIYQTPRYLVIGTGKKITLECSQTMGHDKMYWYQQDPGMELHLIHYSYGVNSTEKGDLSSESTVSRIRTEHFPLTLESARPSHTSQYLCASSEWGTNGNTIYFGEGSWLTVV.

The chain is built from TRBV7-6 and TRBJ1-1; D possibly corresponds to TRBD1 (6 bases). The ends were cut back, 6 bases at V and 4 bases at J, with 15 bases in the middle. The germline V gene has CDR1 SGHVS and CDR2 FNYEAQ. This CDR3 region has 14 residues. CDR3 amino acids: CASSSGLGGTEAFF. For the CDR3, the DNA is TGTGCCAGCAGTTCGGGGTTAGGGGGCACTGAAGCTTTCTTT.

This clone was picked up one time. The rearrangement links TRBV7-9 to TRBJ1-3; maybe TRBD1 (5 bases). The CDR3 has 16 amino acids. Trimming removed 0 bases at V and 4 bases at J, with 13 bases between. Germline CDR1 and CDR2: SEHNR and FQNEAQ (reference sequence). Written as DNA, the CDR3 is TGTGCCAGCAGCTTAGCGGGGTTAGGGGCCGGAAACACCATATATTTT. It codes for CASSLAGLGAGNTIYF.

The chain has TRBV19 and TRBJ2-1, with 7 bases lining up with TRBD2. J was trimmed by 8 bases and V by 1 base; bases with no gene match: 14. In germline, CDR1 is LNHDA, CDR2 SQIVND (reference sequence). This CDR3 region has 17 residues. CDR3 in DNA: TGTGCCAGTAGTATAGGTAACGGGGCGGGAGTTATAGATGAGCAGTTCTTC. Amino acids: CASSIGNGAGVIDEQFF.

The chain has TRBV2 and TRBJ2-7; D is ambiguous. Germline CDR1 and CDR2: SNHLY and FYNNEI. The V and J ends lost 5 bases and 0 bases respectively, with 11 bases between them. The CDR3 is 14 amino acids. CDR3 sequence (DNA): TGTGCCAGCAGTTCCCAGACACTCTCCTACGAGCAGTACTTC. Protein: CASSSQTLSYEQYF. Supplemented by reference TRBV2 and TRBJ2-7, the full variable domain reads EPEVTQTPSHQVTQMGQEVILRCVPISNHLYFYWYRQILGQKVEFLVSFYNNEISEKSEIFDDQFSVERPDGSNFTLKIRSTKLEDSAMYFCASSSQTLSYEQYFGPGTRLTVT.

The count of this clone is one. The CDR3 loop is CSVGAGPLPNEQFF. The CDR3 DNA reads as TGCAGCGTTGGAGCGGGGCCGCTCCCCAATGAGCAGTTCTTC. This rearrangement joins TRBV29-1 to TRBJ2-1; 7 positions agree with TRBD2. This CDR3 is built from 14 residues. V shed 4 bases and J 6 bases; nucleotides not matched to a gene: 9. Per the germline V gene, CDR1 is SQVTM and CDR2 is ANQGSEA.

This chain connects TRBV6-5 to TRBJ1-6; possible D gene TRBD1, 6 bases. The germline CDR1 and CDR2 sequences are MNHEY and SVGAGI. This CDR3 has 16 amino acids. With 2 bases removed from V and 0 bases from J, the gap between germline ends came to 8 bases. As DNA, the CDR3 is TGTGCCAGCAGTTACGGGGGGGCCTCCTATAATTCACCCCTCCACTTT. Translating it yields CASSYGGASYNSPLHF.

This chain uses TRBV6-1 with TRBJ1-5, with TRBD1 matching over 8 bases. CDR1 is MNHNS and CDR2 is SASEGT in the germline V gene. V shed 2 bases, J shed 4 bases, and the junction held 7 bases outside the gene matches. CDR3 length: 16 residues. CDR3 in amino acids: CASSEIGDRRNQPQHF. The CDR3 region has the DNA TGTGCCAGCAGTGAAATCGGGGACAGGAGGAATCAGCCCCAGCATTTT.

The chain carries TRBV19 and TRBJ2-1; the match to TRBD2 covers 8 bases. The germline V gene encodes CDR1 LNHDA and CDR2 SQIVND (reference sequence). The CDR3 loop spans 13 amino acids. V shed 5 bases and J 8 bases; nucleotides not matched to a gene: 5. CDR3 amino acids: CASSFGGDHEQFF. CDR3 in DNA: TGTGCCAGTAGTTTCGGGGGGGACCATGAGCAGTTCTTC.

The CDR3 here is CASSFAALSGISYEQYF. The CDR3 DNA reads TGTGCCAGCAGTTTTGCCGCTTTATCGGGGATCTCCTACGAGCAGTACTTC. The chain carries TRBV7-2 and TRBJ2-7, with D possibly TRBD2 on 5 matching bases. The germline V gene encodes CDR1 SGHTA and CDR2 FQGNSA. Trimming removed 6 bases at V and 0 bases at J, with 21 bases between. The CDR3 is 17 residues long.

The CDR3 nucleotides are TGTGCCAGCAGTGCCCCAGGGCGCGGGCAGTACTTC. Amino acids: CASSAPGRGQYF. The chain has TRBV28 and TRBJ2-7; D is possibly TRBD1 (5 bases). The CDR3 runs to 12 residues. In germline, CDR1 is MDHEN, CDR2 SYDVKM. The V and J ends lost 5 bases and 9 bases respectively, with 14 bases between them. Together with reference TRBV28 and TRBJ2-7, the CDR3 gives the full variable domain: DVKVTQSSRYLVKRTGEKVFLECVQDMDHENMFWYRQDPGLGLRLIYFSYDVKMKEKGDIPEGYSVSREKKERFSLILESASTNQTSMYLCASSAPGRGQYFGPGTRLTVT.

J is TRBJ1-2 and V is TRBV5-6; D is ambiguous. Trimming stripped 4 bases from V and 5 bases from J, with 12 bases between. CDR1 SGHDT and CDR2 YYEEEE come from the germline V gene. The CDR3 loop spans 13 amino acids. The CDR3 bases are TGTGCCAGCAGCCCACAGATGGGATATGGCTACACCTTC. It specifies CASSPQMGYGYTF.

The genes are TRBV11-2 and TRBJ2-3, with TRBD2 matching over 12 bases. The CDR3 has 17 residues. The trim removed 5 bases at V and 0 bases at J, leaving 6 bases unmatched. Germline V CDR1 and CDR2: SGHAT, FQNNGV. This CDR3 is CASSAPGTSGSTDTQYF. CDR3 sequence (DNA): TGTGCCAGCAGCGCCCCCGGGACTAGCGGGAGCACAGATACGCAGTATTTT.

V and J are TRBV18 and TRBJ2-3; possible D gene TRBD1, 5 bases. The germline V gene has CDR1 KGHSH and CDR2 LQKENI. CDR3 length: 16 amino acids. V dropped 0 bases and J dropped 2 bases, with 12 bases sitting between them. The CDR3 nucleotides read TGTGCCAGCTCACCACCCATAGGGGCCCACACAGATACGCAGTATTTT. Translation gives CASSPPIGAHTDTQYF.

This clone was seen a single time. This sequence joins TRBV7-9 and TRBJ2-5; D call uncertain. The CDR3 sequence is 13 residues long. Trimming took 5 bases from V and 2 from J, leaving 9 bases between them. Germline CDR1 SEHNR, CDR2 FQNEAQ (reference sequence). In DNA form, the CDR3 reads TGTGCCAGCAGCCCCGGGCCTCAAGAGACCCAGTACTTC. Translation gives CASSPGPQETQYF.

CDR3 amino acids: CASSPTGGVLDAFF. DNA for the CDR3: TGCGCCAGCAGCCCGACAGGGGGTGTACTCGACGCTTTCTTT. The chain couples TRBV4-1 to TRBJ1-1, with 9 bases fitting TRBD1. J was trimmed by 11 bases and V by 4 bases; bases with no gene match: 11. The CDR3 is 14 amino acids. Germline CDR1 is MGHRA and CDR2 is YSYEKL.

The chain links TRBV18 to TRBJ1-4; unclear D gene. Trimming shortened V by 6 bases and J by 8 bases, and 7 bases separated the two germline ends. The CDR3 runs 11 residues. Per germline, CDR1 KGHSH and CDR2 LQKENI. The chain's CDR3 is CASSAGEKLFF. The CDR3 bases are TGTGCCAGCTCGGCTGGGGAAAAACTGTTTTTT.

The V call is TRBV28, the J call TRBJ1-6, with 7 bases matching TRBD1. In germline, CDR1 is MDHEN, CDR2 SYDVKM. J was trimmed by 6 bases and V by 6 bases; bases with no gene match: 8. The CDR3 is made up of 15 amino acids. The CDR3 spells CASSRRGQFNSPLHF. The CDR3, as DNA: TGTGCCAGCAGCCGCAGGGGACAGTTTAATTCACCCCTCCACTTT.

This sequence joins TRBV18 and TRBJ2-3, with 10 positions matching TRBD2. Germline CDR1 is KGHSH and CDR2 is LQKENI. The CDR3 has 18 amino acids. Trimming at V came to 1 base and at J to 0 bases, leaving 7 bases not matched to a gene. The CDR3, as DNA: TGTGCCAGCTCACCACTCATCACTAGCGGGACTAGCACAGATACGCAGTATTTT. This codes for CASSPLITSGTSTDTQYF.